This T cell receptor (beta chain) appears in the sequencing data of a study of metastatic and nonmetastatic thyroid tumors. Study background: Comparison of repertoires was carried out across blood and tumor or nodule tissue from malignant and benign thyroid patients.

The V and J ends lost 3 bases and 0 bases respectively, with 3 bases between them. The CDR3 has 12 amino acids. CDR1 is KGHSH and CDR2 is LQKENI in the germline V gene. Thyroid surgery took place with no prior treatment in any patient. TCRdb re-called the PCR reads with MiXCR. The data hold under 50,000 clones, with under 20% observed a single time. This clone qualifies as medium-sized. The same CDR3 arises from other DNA sequences in this sample as well. This clonotype was sampled from a female donor with papillary thyroid cancer or a benign thyroid nodule (not recorded which). Some clones in this sample may be carry-over from other donors' samples. The rearrangement joins TRBV18 to TRBJ2-7; D is undetermined. Material: tumor tissue. In nucleotides, the CDR3 is TGTGCCAGCTCACCGGGCTCCTACGAGCAGTACTTC. Translation: CASSPGSYEQYF.